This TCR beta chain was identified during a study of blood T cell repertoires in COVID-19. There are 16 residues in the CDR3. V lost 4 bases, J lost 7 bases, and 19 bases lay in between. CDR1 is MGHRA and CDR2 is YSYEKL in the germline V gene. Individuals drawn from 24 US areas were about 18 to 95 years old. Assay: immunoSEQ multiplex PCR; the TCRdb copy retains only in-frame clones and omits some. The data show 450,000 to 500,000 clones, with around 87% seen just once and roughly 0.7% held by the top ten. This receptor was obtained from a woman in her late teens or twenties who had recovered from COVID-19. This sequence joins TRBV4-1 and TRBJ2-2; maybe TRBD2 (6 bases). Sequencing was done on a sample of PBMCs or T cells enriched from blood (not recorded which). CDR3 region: CASSLQRRGEGGELFF. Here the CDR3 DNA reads TGCGCCAGCAGCCTCCAGAGGAGGGGTGAGGGCGGGGAGCTGTTTTTT.